A selection of T cell receptor beta chains follows, all from one sample in a study of identical twins. In TCRdb, the 5' RACE reads were re-called with MiXCR into one record per CDR3 protein. The table has approximately 690,000 distinct CDR3 sequences, approximately 6.1% seen once. The sequenced sample was naive T cells sorted from blood. These receptor sequences come from a man between 18 and 29 years old in good health. Each CDR3 is given with its conserved first and last residue. The order of the fields is CDR3 length, J gene, V gene, D gene, clone size, CDR3 protein, CDR3 DNA. The D gene is left open where the match is weak. A clone size is listed for some rows: how often the clone was seen (once, few, many), or a class if it is expanded.

length: 15
J: TRBJ2-2
V: TRBV5-1
D: TRBD1
size: many
CDR3: CASRPLTGKNGELFF
DNA: TGCGCCAGCAGACCCCTGACAGGGAAGAACGGGGAGCTGTTTTTT

length: 13
J: TRBJ2-3
V: TRBV29-1
D: -
size: many
CDR3: CSVHSRPTDTQYF
DNA: TGCAGCGTTCATTCGAGGCCCACAGATACGCAGTATTTT

length: 15
J: TRBJ2-2
V: TRBV5-1
D: TRBD2
size: -
CDR3: CASSLNQGGTGELFF
DNA: TGCGCCAGCAGCTTGAACCAGGGAGGGACCGGGGAGCTGTTTTTT

length: 13
J: TRBJ1-2
V: TRBV12-3/TRBV12-4
D: TRBD1
size: many
CDR3: CASSHGTGNGYTF
DNA: TGTGCCAGCAGCCACGGGACAGGGAATGGCTACACCTTC

length: 15
J: TRBJ2-7
V: TRBV20-1
D: -
size: few
CDR3: CSARESVERPYEQYF
DNA: TGCAGTGCTAGAGAGTCCGTAGAGCGACCCTACGAGCAGTACTTC

length: 15
J: TRBJ1-6
V: TRBV4-2
D: TRBD1
size: many
CDR3: CASRSLTGAGSPLHF
DNA: TGTGCCAGCCGTAGTCTCACAGGGGCAGGTTCACCCCTCCACTTT

length: 15
J: TRBJ2-4
V: TRBV3-1
D: -
size: few
CDR3: CASSQGIGGLDIQYF
DNA: TGTGCCAGCAGCCAAGGTATTGGAGGTCTGGACATTCAGTACTTC

length: 14
J: TRBJ2-5
V: TRBV3-1
D: -
size: many
CDR3: CASRPPADQETQYF
DNA: TGTGCCAGCAGACCCCCGGCGGATCAAGAGACCCAGTACTTC

length: 16
J: TRBJ2-7
V: TRBV7-8
D: TRBD2
size: few
CDR3: CASSKPGLASSYEQYF
DNA: TGTGCCAGCAGCAAACCGGGACTAGCGTCCTCCTACGAGCAGTACTTC

length: 14
J: TRBJ1-2
V: TRBV5-1
D: TRBD1
size: -
CDR3: CASSGGQGREGYTF
DNA: TGCGCCAGCAGCGGGGGACAGGGGCGAGAGGGCTACACCTTC

length: 14
J: TRBJ2-1
V: TRBV29-1
D: -
size: many
CDR3: CSVEGSVALNEQFF
DNA: TGCAGCGTTGAGGGTAGTGTGGCTCTCAATGAGCAGTTCTTC

length: 16
J: TRBJ2-7
V: TRBV15
D: -
size: -
CDR3: CATSRGVGQGIYEQYF
DNA: TGTGCCACCAGCAGAGGGGTAGGGCAGGGAATCTACGAGCAGTACTTC

length: 14
J: TRBJ1-5
V: TRBV29-1
D: -
size: once
CDR3: CSALVEGSNQPQHF
DNA: TGCAGCGCTCTCGTGGAGGGCAGCAATCAGCCCCAGCATTTT

length: 16
J: TRBJ2-5
V: TRBV4-1
D: -
size: few
CDR3: CASSPSIGEAGETQYF
DNA: TGCGCCAGCAGCCCCTCCATCGGGGAGGCTGGGGAGACCCAGTACTTC

length: 13
J: TRBJ1-2
V: TRBV7-9
D: -
size: many
CDR3: CASSPGVPYGYTF
DNA: TGTGCCAGCAGCCCAGGGGTCCCCTATGGCTACACCTTC

length: 15
J: TRBJ2-1
V: TRBV11-3
D: TRBD2
size: many
CDR3: CASSWGLAPYNEQFF
DNA: TGTGCCAGCAGCTGGGGACTAGCTCCCTACAATGAGCAGTTCTTC

length: 16
J: TRBJ2-2
V: TRBV19
D: TRBD2
size: -
CDR3: CASSPRLAANTGELFF
DNA: TGTGCCAGTAGTCCTCGACTAGCCGCGAACACCGGGGAGCTGTTTTTT

length: 15
J: TRBJ2-1
V: TRBV5-1
D: -
size: -
CDR3: CASSSYKSSGDEQFF
DNA: TGCGCCAGCAGCTCGTATAAGTCGTCCGGCGATGAGCAGTTCTTC

length: 17
J: TRBJ2-2
V: TRBV24-1
D: -
size: -
CDR3: CATSDLPGQPNTGELFF
DNA: TGTGCCACCAGTGATTTGCCGGGTCAACCCAACACCGGGGAGCTGTTTTTT

length: 14
J: TRBJ2-1
V: TRBV6-2/TRBV6-3
D: -
size: many
CDR3: CASSYSALGNEQFF
DNA: TGTGCCAGCAGTTACTCTGCTCTCGGGAATGAGCAGTTCTTC

length: 16
J: TRBJ2-5
V: TRBV5-4
D: TRBD2
size: -
CDR3: CAVQKAGGRKQETQYF
DNA: TGTGCCGTACAAAAAGCGGGAGGAAGGAAACAAGAGACCCAGTACTTC

length: 16
J: TRBJ1-4
V: TRBV4-1
D: -
size: -
CDR3: CASSPILAGINEKLFF
DNA: TGCGCCAGCAGCCCCATATTGGCAGGGATTAATGAAAAACTGTTTTTT

length: 14
J: TRBJ2-3
V: TRBV2
D: -
size: many
CDR3: CASSRTGSGRGQYF
DNA: TGTGCCAGCAGTAGAACAGGATCAGGACGAGGGCAGTATTTT

length: 14
J: TRBJ2-1
V: TRBV4-1
D: -
size: many
CDR3: CASRKSGIYNEQFF
DNA: TGCGCCAGCAGAAAGAGCGGAATCTACAATGAGCAGTTCTTC

length: 17
J: TRBJ2-7
V: TRBV6-1
D: TRBD2
size: many
CDR3: CASSDFGTSGRIYEQYF
DNA: TGTGCCAGCAGTGATTTCGGGACTAGCGGGAGGATCTACGAGCAGTACTTC

length: 14
J: TRBJ2-3
V: TRBV12-3/TRBV12-4
D: -
size: -
CDR3: CASRERLSTDTQYF
DNA: TGTGCCAGCAGGGAGCGCCTAAGCACAGATACGCAGTATTTT

length: 15
J: TRBJ2-1
V: TRBV6-5
D: -
size: -
CDR3: CASSYPIPDPNEQFF
DNA: TGTGCCAGCAGTTACCCGATCCCCGACCCCAATGAGCAGTTCTTC

length: 15
J: TRBJ2-2
V: TRBV15
D: TRBD2
size: few
CDR3: CATSRGLANTGELFF
DNA: TGTGCCACCAGCAGGGGACTAGCGAACACCGGGGAGCTGTTTTTT

length: 15
J: TRBJ2-1
V: TRBV5-1
D: -
size: few
CDR3: CASSLGSESYNEQFF
DNA: TGCGCCAGCAGCTTGGGGTCCGAATCTTACAATGAGCAGTTCTTC

length: 17
J: TRBJ2-1
V: TRBV27
D: -
size: many
CDR3: CASSLFSGVRRDNEQFF
DNA: TGTGCCAGCAGTTTATTTTCGGGAGTACGTAGGGACAATGAGCAGTTCTTC

length: 12
J: TRBJ1-1
V: TRBV28
D: -
size: many
CDR3: CASSRVNTEAFF
DNA: TGTGCCAGCAGTCGGGTGAACACTGAAGCTTTCTTT

length: 14
J: TRBJ2-7
V: TRBV5-1
D: TRBD1
size: -
CDR3: CASSFGQGMNEQYF
DNA: TGCGCCAGCAGCTTCGGACAGGGTATGAACGAGCAGTACTTC

length: 15
J: TRBJ2-3
V: TRBV7-9
D: -
size: -
CDR3: CASSPTAGGMDTQYF
DNA: TGTGCCAGCAGCCCCACGGCTGGTGGGATGGATACGCAGTATTTT

length: 13
J: TRBJ2-7
V: TRBV27
D: -
size: -
CDR3: CASSSLGNYEQYF
DNA: TGTGCCAGCAGTTCCCTAGGGAACTACGAGCAGTACTTC

length: 14
J: TRBJ2-7
V: TRBV12-3/TRBV12-4
D: TRBD2
size: -
CDR3: CASNWAGGDYEQYF
DNA: TGTGCCAGCAACTGGGCGGGAGGGGACTACGAGCAGTACTTC

length: 14
J: TRBJ2-5
V: TRBV28
D: -
size: many
CDR3: CASGYSGVSETQYF
DNA: TGTGCCAGTGGTTACTCGGGGGTTTCGGAGACCCAGTACTTC

length: 13
J: TRBJ1-1
V: TRBV10-3
D: -
size: -
CDR3: CAIRRVSDTEAFF
DNA: TGTGCCATCAGGCGGGTGTCGGACACTGAAGCTTTCTTT

length: 16
J: TRBJ1-1
V: TRBV11-3
D: TRBD1
size: -
CDR3: CASSALSTGDNTEAFF
DNA: TGTGCCAGCAGCGCCCTCTCGACAGGGGACAACACTGAAGCTTTCTTT

length: 16
J: TRBJ1-1
V: TRBV12-3/TRBV12-4
D: -
size: many
CDR3: CASSLRTRRINTEAFF
DNA: TGTGCCAGCAGCCTACGAACCAGACGGATAAACACTGAAGCTTTCTTT

length: 14
J: TRBJ1-1
V: TRBV15
D: -
size: -
CDR3: CATSDVSLNTEAFF
DNA: TGTGCCACCAGCGACGTCAGCCTGAACACTGAAGCTTTCTTT

length: 15
J: TRBJ2-5
V: TRBV5-1
D: TRBD2
size: many
CDR3: CASSLATEGGETQYF
DNA: TGCGCCAGCAGCTTGGCTACAGAGGGAGGGGAGACCCAGTACTTC

length: 19
J: TRBJ2-6
V: TRBV5-1
D: -
size: -
CDR3: CASSLASGTSNSGANVLTF
DNA: TGCGCCAGCAGCTTGGCCAGCGGGACATCGAACTCTGGGGCCAACGTCCTGACTTTC

length: 16
J: TRBJ2-2
V: TRBV3-1
D: -
size: few
CDR3: CASSQGVGRGTGELFF
DNA: TGTGCCAGCAGCCAAGGAGTTGGGCGAGGGACCGGGGAGCTGTTTTTT

length: 15
J: TRBJ2-1
V: TRBV19
D: -
size: -
CDR3: CASSITGSSYNEQFF
DNA: TGTGCCAGTAGTATTACCGGGAGCTCCTACAATGAGCAGTTCTTC

length: 15
J: TRBJ2-1
V: TRBV14
D: -
size: few
CDR3: CASSPTGTLDNEQFF
DNA: TGTGCCAGCAGCCCCACAGGGACGCTCGACAATGAGCAGTTCTTC

length: 14
J: TRBJ2-7
V: TRBV7-2
D: TRBD1
size: -
CDR3: CASSTRDSVYEQYF
DNA: TGTGCCAGCAGCACCCGGGACAGCGTCTACGAGCAGTACTTC

length: 16
J: TRBJ2-1
V: TRBV7-9
D: TRBD1
size: many
CDR3: CASLKVGDRYSHGQFF
DNA: TGTGCCAGCCTAAAGGTGGGGGACAGGTACTCCCATGGGCAGTTCTTC

length: 18
J: TRBJ1-5
V: TRBV27
D: -
size: -
CDR3: CASSLGPGYRNLNQPQHF
DNA: TGTGCCAGCAGTTTAGGGCCGGGGTACAGGAACCTAAATCAGCCCCAGCATTTT

length: 16
J: TRBJ2-1
V: TRBV18
D: TRBD2
size: few
CDR3: CASSLTRTSGNHEQFF
DNA: TGTGCCAGCTCACTTACCCGAACTAGCGGGAACCATGAGCAGTTCTTC

length: 11
J: TRBJ2-5
V: TRBV29-1
D: -
size: many
CDR3: CSVDEGETQYF
DNA: TGCAGCGTTGATGAGGGAGAGACCCAGTACTTC

length: 13
J: TRBJ2-3
V: TRBV18
D: -
size: -
CDR3: CASSPKRTDTQYF
DNA: TGTGCCAGCTCACCAAAGAGGACAGATACGCAGTATTTT

length: 12
J: TRBJ2-2
V: TRBV29-1
D: -
size: many
CDR3: CSAGAGTGELFF
DNA: TGCAGCGCTGGGGCGGGAACCGGGGAGCTGTTTTTT

length: 14
J: TRBJ1-1
V: TRBV5-1
D: -
size: many
CDR3: CASSLPTQNTEAFF
DNA: TGCGCCAGCAGCCTCCCGACCCAGAACACTGAAGCTTTCTTT

length: 20
J: TRBJ2-2
V: TRBV11-1
D: TRBD2
size: -
CDR3: CASSLRRMASGRANTGELFF
DNA: TGTGCCAGCAGCTTACGGCGTATGGCTAGCGGACGAGCGAACACCGGGGAGCTGTTTTTT

length: 13
J: TRBJ2-7
V: TRBV28
D: -
size: -
CDR3: CASSLRFYYEQYF
DNA: TGTGCCAGCAGCTTAAGGTTTTACTACGAGCAGTACTTC

length: 15
J: TRBJ2-1
V: TRBV5-1
D: TRBD2
size: -
CDR3: CASSLGTSGWDEQFF
DNA: TGCGCCAGCAGCTTGGGGACTAGCGGCTGGGATGAGCAGTTCTTC

length: 14
J: TRBJ2-7
V: TRBV5-5
D: -
size: many
CDR3: CASSRGVGVYEQYF
DNA: TGTGCCAGCAGCCGTGGAGTTGGTGTCTACGAGCAGTACTTC

length: 16
J: TRBJ2-5
V: TRBV28
D: -
size: many
CDR3: CASNPFLGASKETQYF
DNA: TGTGCCAGTAATCCCTTTCTAGGGGCCTCTAAAGAGACCCAGTACTTC

length: 15
J: TRBJ2-1
V: TRBV5-1
D: TRBD1
size: many
CDR3: CASSFTGGSYNEQFF
DNA: TGCGCCAGCAGCTTTACAGGGGGCTCCTACAATGAGCAGTTCTTC